What follows are 6 T cell receptor beta chains derived from one specimen sequenced in a study of T cell repertoires in cytomegalovirus infection. TCRdb used MiXCR to reprocess the reads, holding one entry per CDR3 protein. The sample shows 150,000 to 200,000 distinct CDR3 sequences, 28% of them seen only once. The sequencing sample was made of PBMCs. These receptor sequences come from a human donor in good health (CMV status not recorded). Some clones in this sample may be carry-over from other donors' samples.

On this clonotype itself: An end of the junction differs from the germline gene, which may be a read error. The chain joins TRBV11-2 to TRBJ2-1, with 8 bases matching TRBD1. This CDR3 is 16 amino acids long. CDR1 SGHAT and CDR2 FQNNGV come from the germline V gene. This CDR3 reads CASSSSQGANYDEQFF. In DNA form, the CDR3 reads TGTGCCAGCAGCTCCTCTCAGGGGGCGAACTACGATGAGCAGTTCTTC.

This chain joins TRBV10-3 and TRBJ2-5; D is uncertain. V was cut by 3 bases and J by 4 bases, with 6 bases left in between. From germline, CDR1 is ENHRY and CDR2 SYGVKD. This CDR3 contains 12 residues. The CDR3 spells CAISEVPETQYF. Here the CDR3 DNA reads TGTGCCATCAGTGAAGTACCAGAGACCCAGTACTTC.

Only a few counts were recorded for this clonotype. The rearrangement links TRBV6-1 to TRBJ1-6; D may be TRBD1 (5 bases). V was pared by 5 bases and J by 5 bases, with 13 bases between. The CDR3 spans 15 residues. Germline V gives CDR1 MNHNS, CDR2 SASEGT. Here the CDR3 DNA reads TGTGCCAGCAGTTCCCTGGGGACGGATAATTCACCCCTCCACTTT. Amino acids: CASSSLGTDNSPLHF.

The chain carries TRBV10-3 and TRBJ1-5; D unclear. Trimming cost V 0 bases and J 12 bases, with 12 bases left between them. Per germline, CDR1 ENHRY and CDR2 SYGVKD. The CDR3 totals 13 residues. CDR3 nucleotide sequence: TGTGCCATCAGTGAGTCTCGGAACAGCCACCAGCATTTT. As protein: CAISESRNSHQHF.

This clonotype came up many times. The chain has TRBV6-2 or TRBV6-3 and TRBJ2-7; D is unresolved. V dropped 6 bases and J dropped 3 bases, with 6 bases sitting between them. Germline loops: CDR1 MNHEY, CDR2 SVGEGT. The CDR3 is 11 amino acids. The CDR3 DNA is TGTGCCAGCAGGACGAACTACGAGCAGTACTTC. This gives the protein CASRTNYEQYF.

The chain is built from TRBV5-1 and TRBJ1-1; D uncertain. The germline gives CDR1 SGHRS, CDR2 YFSETQ. CDR3 length equals 15 residues. V lost 4 bases and J 0 bases, leaving 13 bases between the germline ends. CDR3 nucleotides: TGCGCCAGCAGCGACCGGGCCCACATGAACACTGAAGCTTTCTTT. Its protein product is CASSDRAHMNTEAFF.